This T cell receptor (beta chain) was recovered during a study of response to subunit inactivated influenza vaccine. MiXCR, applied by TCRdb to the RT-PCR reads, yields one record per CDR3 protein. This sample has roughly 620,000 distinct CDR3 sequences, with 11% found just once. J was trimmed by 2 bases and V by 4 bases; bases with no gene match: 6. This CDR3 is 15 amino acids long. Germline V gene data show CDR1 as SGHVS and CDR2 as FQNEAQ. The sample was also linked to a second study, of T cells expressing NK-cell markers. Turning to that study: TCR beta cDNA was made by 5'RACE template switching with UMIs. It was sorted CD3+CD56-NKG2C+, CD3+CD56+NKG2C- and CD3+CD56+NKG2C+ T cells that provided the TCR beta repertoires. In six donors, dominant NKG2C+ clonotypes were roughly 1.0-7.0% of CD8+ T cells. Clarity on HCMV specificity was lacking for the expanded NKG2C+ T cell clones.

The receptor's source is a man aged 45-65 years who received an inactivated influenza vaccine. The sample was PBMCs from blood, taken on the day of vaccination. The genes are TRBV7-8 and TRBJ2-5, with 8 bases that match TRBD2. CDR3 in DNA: TGTGCCAGCAGCTCGGGACTAGGACCGCAAGAGACCCAGTACTTC. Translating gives CASSSGLGPQETQYF.